In this sample, the clone carrying this TCR beta chain turned up many times. Its antigen remains unknown. The sample is drawn from a study of T cells in Graves' hyperthyroidism and ophthalmopathy. Study conclusions and caveats: A model of 13 V-J features distinguished ophthalmopathy from stable hyperthyroidism. Prediction of ophthalmopathy progression came a median around 6.5 months pre-onset.

TCR beta CDR3 sequences were amplified from RNA transcripts. First-round RT-PCR targeting the TCR CDR3 was performed with the HTBI primer set. TCRdb processed the multiplex PCR reads anew with MiXCR; each CDR3 protein has one entry. The data show around 350,000 distinct CDR3 sequences, about a fifth seen once. This CDR3 has 11 amino acids. The V and J ends lost 8 bases and 3 bases respectively, with 9 bases between them. Per the germline V gene, CDR1 is SGHRS and CDR2 is YFSETQ. The sequence came from a woman aged 18-29 years with Graves' hyperthyroidism. The rearrangement joins TRBV5-1 to TRBJ2-7; maybe TRBD2 (7 bases). The sample comprised blood. This CDR3 reads CARGGGYEQYF. The CDR3 DNA is TGCGCCAGGGGAGGGGGCTACGAGCAGTACTTC. The full variable domain, with the rest looked up from reference TRBV5-1 and TRBJ2-7, is KAGVTQTPRYLIKTRGQQVTLSCSPISGHRSVSWYQQTPGQGLQFLFEYFSETQRNKGNFPGRFSGRQFSNSRSEMNVSTLELGDSALYLCARGGGYEQYFGPGTRLTVT.